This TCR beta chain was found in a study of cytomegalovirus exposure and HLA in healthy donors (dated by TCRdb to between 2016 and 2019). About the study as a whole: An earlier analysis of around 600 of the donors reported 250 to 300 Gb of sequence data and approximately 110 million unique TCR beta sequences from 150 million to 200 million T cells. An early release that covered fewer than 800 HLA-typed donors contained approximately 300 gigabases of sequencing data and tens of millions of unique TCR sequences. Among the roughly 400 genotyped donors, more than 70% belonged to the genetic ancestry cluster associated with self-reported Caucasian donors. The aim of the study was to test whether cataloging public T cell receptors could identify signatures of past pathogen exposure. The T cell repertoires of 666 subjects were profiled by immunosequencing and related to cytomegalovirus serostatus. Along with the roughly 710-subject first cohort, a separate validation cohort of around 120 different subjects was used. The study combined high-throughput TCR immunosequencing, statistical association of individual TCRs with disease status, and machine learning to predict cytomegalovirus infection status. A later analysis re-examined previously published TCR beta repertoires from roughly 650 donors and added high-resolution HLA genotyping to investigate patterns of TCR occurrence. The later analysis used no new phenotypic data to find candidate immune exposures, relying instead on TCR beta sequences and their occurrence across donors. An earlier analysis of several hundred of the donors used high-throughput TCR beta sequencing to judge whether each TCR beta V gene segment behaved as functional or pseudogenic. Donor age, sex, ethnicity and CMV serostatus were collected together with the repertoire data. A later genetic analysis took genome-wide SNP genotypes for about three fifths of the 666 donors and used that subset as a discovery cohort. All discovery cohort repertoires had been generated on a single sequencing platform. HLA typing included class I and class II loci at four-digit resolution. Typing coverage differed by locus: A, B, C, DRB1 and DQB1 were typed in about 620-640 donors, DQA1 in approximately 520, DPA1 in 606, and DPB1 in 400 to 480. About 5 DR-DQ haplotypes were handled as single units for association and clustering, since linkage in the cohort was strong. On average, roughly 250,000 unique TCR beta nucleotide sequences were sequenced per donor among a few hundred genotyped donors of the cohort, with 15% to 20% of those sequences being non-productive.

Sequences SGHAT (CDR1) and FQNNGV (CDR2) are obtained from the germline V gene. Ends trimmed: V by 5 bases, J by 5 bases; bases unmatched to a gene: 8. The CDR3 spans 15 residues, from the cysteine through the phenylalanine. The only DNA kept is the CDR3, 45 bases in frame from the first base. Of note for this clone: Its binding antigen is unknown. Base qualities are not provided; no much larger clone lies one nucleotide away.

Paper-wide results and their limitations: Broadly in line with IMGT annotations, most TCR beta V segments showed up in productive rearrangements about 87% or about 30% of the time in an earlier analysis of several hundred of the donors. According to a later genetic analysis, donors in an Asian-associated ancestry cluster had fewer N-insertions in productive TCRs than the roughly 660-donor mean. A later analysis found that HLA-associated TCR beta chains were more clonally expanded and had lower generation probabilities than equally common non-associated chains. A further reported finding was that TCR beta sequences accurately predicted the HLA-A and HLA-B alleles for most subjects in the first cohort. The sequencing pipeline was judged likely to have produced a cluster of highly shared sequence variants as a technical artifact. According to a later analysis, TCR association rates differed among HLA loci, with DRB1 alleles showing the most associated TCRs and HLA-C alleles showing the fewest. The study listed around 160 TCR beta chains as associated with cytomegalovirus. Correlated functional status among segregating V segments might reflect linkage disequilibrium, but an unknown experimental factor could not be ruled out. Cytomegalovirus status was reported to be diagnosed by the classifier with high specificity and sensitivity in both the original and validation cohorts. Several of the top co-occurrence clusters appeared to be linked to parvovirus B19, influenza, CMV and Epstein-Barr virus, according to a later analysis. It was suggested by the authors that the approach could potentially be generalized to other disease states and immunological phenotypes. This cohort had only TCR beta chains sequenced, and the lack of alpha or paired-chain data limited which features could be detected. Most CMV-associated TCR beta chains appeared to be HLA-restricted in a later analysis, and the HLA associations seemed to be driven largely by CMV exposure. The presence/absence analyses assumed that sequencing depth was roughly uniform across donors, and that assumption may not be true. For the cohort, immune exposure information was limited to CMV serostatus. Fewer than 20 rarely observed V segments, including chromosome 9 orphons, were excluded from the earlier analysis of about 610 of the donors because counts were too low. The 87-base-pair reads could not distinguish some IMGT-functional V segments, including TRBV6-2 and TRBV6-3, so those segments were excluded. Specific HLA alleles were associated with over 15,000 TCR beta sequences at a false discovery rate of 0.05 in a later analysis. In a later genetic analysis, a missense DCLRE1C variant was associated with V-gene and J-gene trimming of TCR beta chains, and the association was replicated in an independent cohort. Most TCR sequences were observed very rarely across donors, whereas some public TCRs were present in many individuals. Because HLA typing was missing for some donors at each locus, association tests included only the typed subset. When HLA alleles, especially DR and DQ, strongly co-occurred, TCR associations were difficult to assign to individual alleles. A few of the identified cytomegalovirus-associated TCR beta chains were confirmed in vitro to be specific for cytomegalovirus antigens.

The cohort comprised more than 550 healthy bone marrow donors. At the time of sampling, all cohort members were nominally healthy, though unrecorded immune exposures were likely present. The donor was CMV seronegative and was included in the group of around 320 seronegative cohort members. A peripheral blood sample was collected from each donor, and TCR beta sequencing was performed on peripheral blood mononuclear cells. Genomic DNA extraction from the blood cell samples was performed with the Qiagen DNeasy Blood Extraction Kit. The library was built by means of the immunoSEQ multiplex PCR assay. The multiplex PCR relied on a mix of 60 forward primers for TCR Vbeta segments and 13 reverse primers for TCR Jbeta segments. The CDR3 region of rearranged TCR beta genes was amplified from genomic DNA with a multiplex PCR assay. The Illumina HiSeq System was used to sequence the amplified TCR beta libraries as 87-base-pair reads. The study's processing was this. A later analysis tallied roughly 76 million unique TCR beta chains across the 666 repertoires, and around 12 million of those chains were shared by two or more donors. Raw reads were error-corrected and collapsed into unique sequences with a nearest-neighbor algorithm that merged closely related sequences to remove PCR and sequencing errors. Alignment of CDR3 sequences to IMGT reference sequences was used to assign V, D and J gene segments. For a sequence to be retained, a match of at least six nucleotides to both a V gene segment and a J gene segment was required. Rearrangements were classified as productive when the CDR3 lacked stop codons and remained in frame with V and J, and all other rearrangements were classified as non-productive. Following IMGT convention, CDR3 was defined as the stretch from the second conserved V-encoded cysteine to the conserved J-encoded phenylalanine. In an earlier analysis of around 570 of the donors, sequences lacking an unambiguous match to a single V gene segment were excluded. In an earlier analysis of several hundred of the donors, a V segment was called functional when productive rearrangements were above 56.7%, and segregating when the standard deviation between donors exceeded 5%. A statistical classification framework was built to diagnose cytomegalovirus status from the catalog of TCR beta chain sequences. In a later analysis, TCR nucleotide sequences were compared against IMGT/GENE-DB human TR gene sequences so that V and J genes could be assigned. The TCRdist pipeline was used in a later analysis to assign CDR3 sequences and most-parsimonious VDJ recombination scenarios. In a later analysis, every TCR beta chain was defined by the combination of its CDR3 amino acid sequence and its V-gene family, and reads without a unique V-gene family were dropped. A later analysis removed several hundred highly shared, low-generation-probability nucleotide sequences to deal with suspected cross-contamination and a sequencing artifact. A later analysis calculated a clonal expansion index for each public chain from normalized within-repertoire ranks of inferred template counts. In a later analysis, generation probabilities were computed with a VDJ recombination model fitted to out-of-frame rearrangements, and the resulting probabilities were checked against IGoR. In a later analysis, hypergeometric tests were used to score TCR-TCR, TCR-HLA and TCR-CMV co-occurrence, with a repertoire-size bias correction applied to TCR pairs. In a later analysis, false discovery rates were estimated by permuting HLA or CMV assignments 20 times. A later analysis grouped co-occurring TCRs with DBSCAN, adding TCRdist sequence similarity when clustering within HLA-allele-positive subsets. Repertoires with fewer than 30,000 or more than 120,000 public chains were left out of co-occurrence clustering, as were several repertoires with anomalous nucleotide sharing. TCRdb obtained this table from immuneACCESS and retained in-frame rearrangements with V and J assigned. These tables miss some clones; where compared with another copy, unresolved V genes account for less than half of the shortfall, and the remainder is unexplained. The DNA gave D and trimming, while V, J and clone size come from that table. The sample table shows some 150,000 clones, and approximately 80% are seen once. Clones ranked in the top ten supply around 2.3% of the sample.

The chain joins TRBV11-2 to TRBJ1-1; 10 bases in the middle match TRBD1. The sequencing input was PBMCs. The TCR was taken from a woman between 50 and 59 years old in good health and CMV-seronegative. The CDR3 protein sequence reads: CASSHDRGRGTEAFF. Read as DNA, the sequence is TGTGCCAGCAGCCACGACAGGGGGCGAGGAACTGAAGCTTTCTTT.